The clone carrying this TCR beta chain was detected once. Antigen specificity is unknown. With 60 Vbeta and 13 Jbeta primers, the PCR was carried out. Sequencing used immunoSEQ multiplex PCR; TCRdb keeps in-frame clones, though not all of them. The sample has about 150,000 clones; roughly a tenth are singletons. This entry comes from a study of cytomegalovirus exposure and HLA in healthy donors. Across the whole study: Unique TCRs numbering around 80 million, obtained from HLA-typed donors, made up an early data release.

Broader study findings: Within an earlier analysis, most TCR beta V segments proved productive either about 87% or about 30% of the time. In vitro assays verified that three CMV-associated chains recognized CMV antigens specifically.

V gave up 5 bases and J gave up 2 bases; unmatched junction bases: 6. The V gene's germline CDR1 is SNHLY and CDR2 FYNNEI. The length of the CDR3 is 14 residues. Healthy people donating bone marrow made up the donors. The clonotype originates from a male donor in good health and CMV-seronegative. The sequencing sample was made of PBMCs. The chain employs TRBV2 and TRBJ2-7, with TRBD1 identical over 7 bases. The CDR3 sequence: CASSSQGRTYEQYF. The CDR3 DNA follows: TGTGCCAGCAGTTCACAGGGGCGGACCTACGAGCAGTACTTC.